This TCR beta chain was sequenced for a study of blood T cell repertoires in COVID-19. Study at large: The United States, Italy and Spain were the sources of the acute and convalescent COVID-19 samples. PBMCs, B-cell-depleted T cells, or T cells were the source of the cDNA or gDNA that made up the material.

Authors' methods: It was from reference gene primer amplification that nucleated cell counts were estimated. Method: immunoSEQ multiplex PCR; TCRdb's copy keeps in-frame clones and lacks some. That table is the source of V, J and clone size, and D and trimming were worked out from the DNA. The sample yields 60,000 to 95,000 clones, over 80% seen once. Losses at the gene ends were 3 bases for V and 5 bases for J; bases not matched to a gene: 6. CDR1 and CDR2 from the germline V gene are LNHDA and SQIVND (reference sequence). This CDR3 comprises 15 residues. The TCR comes from a woman between 45 and 65 years old with acute or convalescent COVID-19. Sample: peripheral blood. V is TRBV19 and J is TRBJ1-1, with 10 bases that match TRBD1. The CDR3 spells CASSMGTGDITEAFF. The CDR3 nucleotides read TGTGCCAGTAGTATGGGGACAGGGGACATAACTGAAGCTTTCTTT.